This T cell receptor beta chain is from a study of blood T cell repertoires in COVID-19. Study details: Sites across the United States, Italy and Spain contributed samples from acute and convalescent COVID-19.

The assay was immunoSEQ multiplex PCR, and TCRdb's table has in-frame clones only and misses some. This sample yields 230,000 or so clones, of which around 87% are seen a single time; around 1.9% belongs to the top ten. Germline lookup yields CDR1 MDHEN and CDR2 SYDVKM. The CDR3 runs 14 residues. Trimming left V 3 bases short and J 7 bases short, with 15 bases between. The receptor's source is a woman aged 55 to 70 with COVID-19, enrolled during active disease. The source material was peripheral blood. The rearrangement links TRBV28 to TRBJ1-1; D gene uncertain. The CDR3 DNA reads as TGTGCCAGCAGTTTTAGACCTCGGGGTAGTGAAGCTTTCTTT. This sequence encodes CASSFRPRGSEAFF.